This T cell receptor beta chain was observed in a study of tumor-infiltrating lymphocytes in primary liver carcinoma. Unsorted whole blood yielded the blood RNA, and germline DNA was also extracted. TCR beta cDNA was reverse-transcribed from 400 to 500 ng of total RNA. The reaction used a constant-region primer and ProtoScript II reverse transcriptase. Researchers made the TCR beta libraries by running three nested multiplex PCR rounds with slightly modified ARM-PCR. TCRdb ran MiXCR on the multiplex PCR reads and lists one entry per CDR3 protein. The table records 300,000 to 400,000 distinct CDR3 sequences, around three fifths of them present only once. Sequences were obtained from peripheral blood. This clonotype was sampled from a man in his forties with primary liver carcinoma and hepatitis B virus infection.

The CDR3 loop reads CASDGTHLYEQYF. The CDR3 DNA reads TGTGCCAGCGACGGGACGCACCTCTACGAGCAGTACTTC. This chain links TRBV28 with TRBJ2-7; tentatively, D is TRBD1 or TRBD2 (5 bases each). The V gene lost 8 bases and the J gene lost 3 bases, with 14 bases spanning the gap. The CDR3 sequence is 13 residues long. CDR1 and CDR2 from the germline V gene are MDHEN and SYDVKM.